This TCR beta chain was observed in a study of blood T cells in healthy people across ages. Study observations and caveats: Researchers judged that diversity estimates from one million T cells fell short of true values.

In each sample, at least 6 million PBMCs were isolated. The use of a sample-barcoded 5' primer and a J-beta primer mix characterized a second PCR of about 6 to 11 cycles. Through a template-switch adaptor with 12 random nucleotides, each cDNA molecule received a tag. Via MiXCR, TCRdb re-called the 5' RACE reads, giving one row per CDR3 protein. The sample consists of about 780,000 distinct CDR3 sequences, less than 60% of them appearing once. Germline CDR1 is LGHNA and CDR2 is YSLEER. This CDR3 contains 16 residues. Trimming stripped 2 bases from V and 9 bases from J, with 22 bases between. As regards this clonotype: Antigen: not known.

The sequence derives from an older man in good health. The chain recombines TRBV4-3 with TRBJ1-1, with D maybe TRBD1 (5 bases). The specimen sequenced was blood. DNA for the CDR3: TGCGCCAGCAGCCAACTAACGGGTGGAGGGGTCGTAAAAGCTTTCTTT. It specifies CASSQLTGGGVVKAFF.